The present TCR beta chain was sequenced within a study of cytomegalovirus exposure and HLA in healthy donors. Findings of the study overall: HLA alleles showed associations with approximately 15,000 TCR beta sequences in a later analysis, at a 0.05 false discovery rate. Researchers reported that three CMV-associated chains were confirmed in vitro as CMV antigen-specific. The authors later linked a missense DCLRE1C variant to TCR beta V- and J-gene trimming.

The PCR contained 60 Vbeta and 13 Jbeta primers. The repertoire was sequenced with immunoSEQ multiplex PCR; TCRdb's copy has only in-frame clones and lacks some. Of about 110,000 clones in the sample, roughly 70% are singletons; the top ten hold 4% to 5%. Details on this clone: Its antigen remains unknown.

Germline lookup yields CDR1 LNHNV and CDR2 YYDKDF (reference sequence). V lost 1 base, J lost 4 bases, and 14 bases lay in between. CDR3 length: 16 residues. The sequenced sample consisted of PBMCs. The clonotype was recovered from a woman between 40 and 50 years old in good health and CMV-seropositive. This chain uses TRBV15 with TRBJ1-3; no clear D gene. In DNA form, the CDR3 reads TGTGCCACCAGCAGAGCAAGGACTCAAGGGGGAAACACCATATATTTT. This sequence encodes CATSRARTQGGNTIYF.